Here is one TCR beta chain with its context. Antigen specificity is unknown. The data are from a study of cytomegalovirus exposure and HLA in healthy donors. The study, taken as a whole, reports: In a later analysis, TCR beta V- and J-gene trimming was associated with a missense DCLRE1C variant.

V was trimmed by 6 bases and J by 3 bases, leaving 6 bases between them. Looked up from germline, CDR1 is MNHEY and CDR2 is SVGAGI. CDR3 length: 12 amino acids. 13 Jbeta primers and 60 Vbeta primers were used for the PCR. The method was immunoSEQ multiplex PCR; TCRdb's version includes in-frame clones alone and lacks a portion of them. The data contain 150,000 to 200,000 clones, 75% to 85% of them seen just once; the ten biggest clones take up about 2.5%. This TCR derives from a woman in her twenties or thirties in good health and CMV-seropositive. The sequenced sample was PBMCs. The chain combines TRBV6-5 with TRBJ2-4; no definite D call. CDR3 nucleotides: TGTGCCAGCAGGGCTGGCAAAAACATTCAGTACTTC. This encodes CASRAGKNIQYF.